The TCR beta chain described here comes from a study of T cells after yellow fever vaccination. Study-level points and caveats: The booster saw the reappearance of most primary-vaccination clones (approximately 96% CD4, around 90% CD8). Repertoires obtained by FACS sorting could include abundant clonotypes that entered as contaminants from the bulk population. Peaking on day 5 versus 15, the secondary response was faster but weaker.

CDR3 length: 13 amino acids. CDR1 is MNHEY, CDR2 SMNVEV, per germline (reference sequence). V lost 6 bases and J lost 7, with 13 bases in between. This clonotype was found many times. Antigen unknown. UMIs and a universal primer site were added when TCR cDNA was made by 5'RACE template switching. One entry per CDR3 protein results from TCRdb running MiXCR on the 5' RACE reads. The table lists around 65,000 distinct CDR3 sequences, around 5% of them singletons, with around 2.1% in the top ten. The sequence derives from a man between 18 and 35 years old who received the YFV17D yellow fever vaccine. The sequencing here drew on CD4+ T cells sorted from PBMCs, taken roughly 15 days after the first yellow fever vaccination. This chain joins TRBV27 and TRBJ2-1, with a tentative D call TRBD2 (6 bases). The CDR3 is CASSRAGWNEQFF. The CDR3 DNA reads as TGTGCCAGCAGCCGTGCGGGGTGGAATGAGCAGTTCTTC.